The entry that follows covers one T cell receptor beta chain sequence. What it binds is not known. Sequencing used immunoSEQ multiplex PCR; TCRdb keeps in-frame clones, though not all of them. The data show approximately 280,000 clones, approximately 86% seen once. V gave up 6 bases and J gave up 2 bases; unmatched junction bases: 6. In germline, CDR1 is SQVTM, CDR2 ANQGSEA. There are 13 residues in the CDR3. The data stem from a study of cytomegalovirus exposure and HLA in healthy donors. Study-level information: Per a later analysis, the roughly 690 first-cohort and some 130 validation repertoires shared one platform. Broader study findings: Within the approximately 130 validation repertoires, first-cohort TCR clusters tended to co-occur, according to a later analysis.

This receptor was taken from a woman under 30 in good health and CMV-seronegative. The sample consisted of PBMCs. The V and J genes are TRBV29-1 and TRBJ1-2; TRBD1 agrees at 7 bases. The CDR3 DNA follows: TGCAGCGTACAGGGGTCCTCGAACTATGGCTACACCTTC. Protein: CSVQGSSNYGYTF. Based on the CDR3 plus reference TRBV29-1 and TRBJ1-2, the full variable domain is SAVISQKPSRDICQRGTSLTIQCQVDSQVTMMFWYRQQPGQSLTLIATANQGSEATYESGFVIDKFPISRPNLTFSTLTVSNMSPEDSSIYLCSVQGSSNYGYTFGSGTRLTVV.